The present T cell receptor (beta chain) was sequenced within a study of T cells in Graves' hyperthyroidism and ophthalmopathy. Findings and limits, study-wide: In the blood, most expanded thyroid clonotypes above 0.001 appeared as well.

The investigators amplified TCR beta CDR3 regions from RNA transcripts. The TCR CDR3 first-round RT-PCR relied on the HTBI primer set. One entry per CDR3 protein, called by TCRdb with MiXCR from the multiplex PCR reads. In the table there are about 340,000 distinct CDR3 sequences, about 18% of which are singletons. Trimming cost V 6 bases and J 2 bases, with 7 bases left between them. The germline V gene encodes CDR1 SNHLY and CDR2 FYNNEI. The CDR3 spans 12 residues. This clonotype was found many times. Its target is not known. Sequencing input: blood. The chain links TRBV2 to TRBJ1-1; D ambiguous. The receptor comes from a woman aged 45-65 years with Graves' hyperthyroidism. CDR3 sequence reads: CASSRLNTEAFF. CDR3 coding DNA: TGTGCCAGCAGCAGGCTTAACACTGAAGCTTTCTTT.